This T cell receptor (beta chain) came from a study of cytomegalovirus exposure and HLA in healthy donors. The study, taken as a whole, reports: Researchers catalogued roughly 170 TCR beta chains as cytomegalovirus-associated. Subsequent analysis revealed that first-cohort TCR clusters tended to co-occur in the roughly 120 validation repertoires.

Measured with immunoSEQ multiplex PCR; TCRdb has only the in-frame clones, and not every one. The sample includes about 150,000 clones, 70% to 90% seen only once; the top ten take approximately 2.2%. This clone was seen just once. Its matching antigen is unknown. The V and J ends lost 3 bases and 2 bases respectively, with 14 bases between them. From germline, CDR1 is MNHEY and CDR2 SMNVEV (reference sequence). The CDR3 sequence is 15 residues long. This TCR derives from a human donor in good health. What was sequenced was PBMCs. This rearrangement joins TRBV27 to TRBJ2-7; D not resolved. CDR3 in amino acids: CASSFNNIPPYEQYF. For the CDR3, the DNA is TGTGCCAGCAGTTTTAATAACATTCCGCCCTACGAGCAGTACTTC.